Below are 26 T cell receptor beta chains sequenced from a single sample in a study of technical replicates of blood from several donors. Here immunoSEQ multiplex PCR was the method, and the copy in TCRdb shows in-frame clones only, minus some. The sample includes tens of thousands of clones, approximately 94% of them seen just once. Sample: T cells isolated from PBMCs. These receptors all stem from a human donor in good health.

This clone has just one count. This rearrangement joins TRBV27 to TRBJ1-1; D not certain. Trimming removed 7 bases at V and 6 bases at J, with 15 bases between. This CDR3 spans 13 amino acids. The germline CDR1 and CDR2 sequences are MNHEY and SMNVEV (reference sequence). The CDR3 region is CASTLWPGAEAFF. CDR3 nucleotides: TGTGCCAGCACACTATGGCCCGGGGCTGAAGCTTTCTTT.

This rearrangement joins TRBV28 to TRBJ2-6; D is possibly TRBD1 (5 bases). Germline V gene data show CDR1 as MDHEN and CDR2 as SYDVKM. CDR3 length: 13 residues. The V end lost 10 bases, the J end lost 1 base, and 8 bases lay between the germline ends. Here the CDR3 reads CAIHRSGANVLTF. For the CDR3, the DNA is TGTGCCATCCACAGGTCTGGGGCCAACGTCCTGACTTTC.

V gene TRBV4-3 combines with J gene TRBJ2-7, with a weak D call TRBD2 (6 bases). Per germline, CDR1 LGHNA and CDR2 YSLEER. The germline V and J ends were trimmed by 0 bases and 3 bases, with 9 bases remaining between them. The CDR3 consists of 14 residues. In nucleotides, the CDR3 is TGCGCCAGCAGCCAAGAAGGAGGGAACTACGAGCAGTACTTC. It yields the protein CASSQEGGNYEQYF.

The chain links TRBV7-9 to TRBJ2-7; D call uncertain. The germline V and J ends were trimmed by 1 base and 6 bases, with 7 bases remaining between them. CDR1 and CDR2 (germline): SEHNR, FQNEAQ (reference sequence). This CDR3 is 12 amino acids long. The CDR3 reads CASSLERIEQYF. CDR3 in DNA: TGTGCCAGCAGCTTAGAGAGGATCGAGCAGTACTTC.

This CDR3 reads CASSYSVVALFF. DNA for the CDR3: TGTGCCAGCAGTTACTCAGTCGTAGCACTGTTTTTT. The J gene is TRBJ1-4, the V gene TRBV6-5, with D uncertain. The CDR3 runs 12 residues. Germline CDR1 and CDR2: MNHEY and SVGAGI. The V and J ends lost 0 bases and 13 bases respectively, with 9 bases between them.

The V call is TRBV13, the J call TRBJ2-1; 8 nucleotides match TRBD2. After removal of 4 bases from V and 7 bases from J, the junction contained 9 bases not matched to a gene. Germline loops: CDR1 PRHDT, CDR2 FYEKMQ (reference sequence). There are 15 residues in the CDR3. The CDR3 region is CASSSLAGTRNEQFF. CDR3 nucleotides: TGTGCCAGCAGCTCATTAGCGGGAACGCGGAATGAGCAGTTCTTC.

The chain uses TRBV11-2 and TRBJ2-2, with unresolved D. The CDR3 runs to 17 residues. CDR1 and CDR2 from the germline V gene are SGHAT and FQNNGV. V lost 1 base to trimming and J lost 4 bases, with 16 bases between them. CDR3 region: CASSLVGLVEPTGELFF. In DNA, the CDR3 is TGTGCCAGCAGCTTAGTAGGCCTAGTGGAGCCCACCGGGGAGCTGTTTTTT.

The chain recombines TRBV9 with TRBJ1-2; D is ambiguous. The CDR3 has 14 amino acids. V was trimmed by 0 bases and J by 3 bases, leaving 9 bases between them. Per germline, CDR1 SGDLS and CDR2 YYNGEE. The CDR3 coding sequence is TGTGCCAGCAGCGTAGCGGAGGTTGACTATGGCTACACCTTC. Translating gives CASSVAEVDYGYTF.

V gene TRBV6-6 combines with J gene TRBJ1-1, with 9 bases identical to TRBD1. The CDR3 contains 15 residues. Germline V gives CDR1 MNHNY, CDR2 SVGAGI (reference sequence). Trimming removed 5 bases from V and 1 base from J; junction bases left unmatched: 5. DNA for the CDR3: TGTGCCAGCAGTCGACCGGGACAGGGGAACACTGAAGCTTTCTTT. As protein: CASSRPGQGNTEAFF.

The chain has TRBV5-1 and TRBJ2-7; perhaps TRBD1 as D (5 bases). V lost 3 bases, J lost 0 bases, and 19 bases lay in between. This CDR3 is built from 17 residues. The V gene's germline CDR1 is SGHRS and CDR2 YFSETQ. The CDR3 protein is CASSSTYRQTNSYEQYF. The CDR3 bases are TGCGCCAGCAGCTCCACCTACAGACAGACCAACTCCTACGAGCAGTACTTC.

This clone occurred once. V is TRBV7-2 and J is TRBJ2-1, with 15 bases that match TRBD2. The J segment lost 2 bases and the V segment lost 8 bases, leaving 10 bases of the junction unmatched. Germline loops: CDR1 SGHTA, CDR2 FQGNSA. The CDR3 spans 18 residues. The CDR3 protein is CASHPGTSGRNTYNEQFF. The DNA of the CDR3 is TGTGCCAGCCACCCCGGGACTAGCGGGAGGAACACCTACAATGAGCAGTTCTTC.

The chain carries TRBV18 and TRBJ1-5; D gene uncertain. CDR3 length: 13 residues. Germline CDR1 KGHSH, CDR2 LQKENI. V lost 4 bases, J lost 2 bases, and 6 bases lay in between. As DNA, the CDR3 is TGTGCCAGCTCACAACAACGCAATCAGCCCCAGCATTTT. This gives the protein CASSQQRNQPQHF.

This rearrangement joins TRBV19 to TRBJ2-1; 11 nucleotides agree with TRBD1. The trim removed 0 bases at V and 6 bases at J, leaving 1 base unmatched. Per germline, CDR1 LNHDA and CDR2 SQIVND (reference sequence). The CDR3 runs to 15 residues. The CDR3 DNA follows: TGTGCCAGTAGTATAGACGGGACAGGGGGCAATGAGCAGTTCTTC. Its translation: CASSIDGTGGNEQFF.

The chain is built from TRBV6-1 and TRBJ2-5; D gene unclear. V dropped 5 bases and J dropped 2 bases, with 6 bases sitting between them. The germline gives CDR1 MNHNS, CDR2 SASEGT. This CDR3 comprises 12 residues. For the CDR3, the DNA is TGTGCCAGCAGTAGAGCTCAAGAGACCCAGTACTTC. Its protein product is CASSRAQETQYF.

The chain carries TRBV6-5 and TRBJ2-7; 7 bases map to TRBD1. Germline CDR1 reads MNHEY; CDR2 reads SVGAGI. The CDR3 is made up of 15 amino acids. V trimming: 5 bases; J trimming: 2 bases; junction bases outside the gene matches: 9. DNA of the CDR3: TGTGCCAGCAGTCACTATCTGGACAGGCCCTACGAGCAGTACTTC. Its protein is CASSHYLDRPYEQYF.

J is TRBJ2-1 and V is TRBV6-1, with 14 bases lining up with TRBD2. V shed 11 bases, J shed 9 bases, and the junction held 9 bases outside the gene matches. Germline V gene sequence: CDR1 MNHNS, CDR2 SASEGT. The CDR3 extends over 14 amino acids. CDR3: CAGGTSGSLGEQFF. The CDR3 region has the DNA TGTGCCGGTGGGACTAGCGGGAGTCTTGGTGAGCAGTTCTTC.

V gene TRBV7-3 combines with J gene TRBJ2-2, with 8 positions matching TRBD1. This CDR3 has 16 amino acids. Unmatched junction bases numbered 8, after V lost 4 bases and J lost 4 bases. Germline-derived CDR1 and CDR2 are SGHTA and FQGTGA. The CDR3, as DNA: TGTGCCAGCAGCTCCTCCGGACAGGGCGGCACCGGGGAGCTGTTTTTT. Its translation is CASSSSGQGGTGELFF. The entire variable domain, with the rest obtained from reference TRBV7-3 and TRBJ2-2, is as follows: GAGVSQTPSNKVTEKGKYVELRCDPISGHTALYWYRQSLGQGPEFLIYFQGTGAADDSGLPNDRFFAVRPEGSVSTLKIQRTERGDSAVYLCASSSSGQGGTGELFFGEGSRLTVL.

The gene calls are TRBV11-3 and TRBJ1-3; no clear D. From germline, CDR1 is SGHNT and CDR2 YENEEA. The CDR3 extends over 14 amino acids. V dropped 3 bases and J dropped 0 bases, with 6 bases sitting between them. The CDR3 here is CASSLKRSGNTIYF. The CDR3 DNA follows: TGTGCCAGCAGCTTGAAGCGCTCTGGAAACACCATATATTTT.

The chain combines TRBV11-3 with TRBJ2-3, with 10 bases identical to TRBD2. Germline loops: CDR1 SGHNT, CDR2 YENEEA. The CDR3 extends over 14 amino acids. The J segment lost 8 bases and the V segment lost 5 bases, leaving 7 bases of the junction unmatched. CDR3: CASSPGTSAGTQYF. Written as DNA, the CDR3 is TGTGCCAGCAGCCCCGGGACTAGCGCCGGTACGCAGTATTTT.

This chain uses TRBV5-1 with TRBJ2-1; the match to TRBD2 covers 10 bases. Germline trimming cut 6 bases from V and 0 bases from J; bases unmatched to any gene: 6. This CDR3 contains 16 residues. CDR1 is SGHRS and CDR2 is YFSETQ in the germline V gene. This CDR3 reads CASTASGRSSYNEQFF. CDR3 in DNA: TGCGCCAGCACCGCTAGCGGGAGAAGCTCCTACAATGAGCAGTTCTTC.

This sequence joins TRBV5-6 and TRBJ2-1, with TRBD1 matching 7 bases. This CDR3 region has 15 residues. V lost 6 bases to trimming and J lost 4 bases; unmatched junction nucleotides: 10. Germline lookup yields CDR1 SGHDT and CDR2 YYEEEE. CDR3 sequence reads: CASIMMGQMYNEQFF. In DNA, the CDR3 is TGTGCCAGCATCATGATGGGACAGATGTACAATGAGCAGTTCTTC.

The genes are TRBV6-1 and TRBJ1-1; D remains unclear. Germline V lookup: CDR1 MNHNS, CDR2 SASEGT. V lost 5 bases to trimming and J lost 2 bases, with 9 bases between them. This CDR3 region has 13 residues. CDR3 sequence: CASSSQVNTEAFF. CDR3 bases: TGTGCCAGCAGTTCTCAGGTTAACACTGAAGCTTTCTTT.

V and J are TRBV11-2 and TRBJ2-3; 10 bases fit TRBD2. There are 14 residues in the CDR3. V shed 4 bases, J shed 4 bases, and the junction held 2 bases outside the gene matches. Per germline, CDR1 SGHAT and CDR2 FQNNGV. In DNA, the CDR3 is TGTGCCAGCAGCTATCTAGCGGGAGCAGATACGCAGTATTTT. Protein: CASSYLAGADTQYF.

This rearrangement joins TRBV6-1 to TRBJ1-2, with D unresolved. Between the trimmed V and J ends, which lost 6 bases and 1 base, there was a span of 9 bases. The CDR3 contains 13 residues. Germline-derived CDR1 and CDR2 are MNHNS and SASEGT. The DNA for the CDR3 is TGTGCCAGCAGCTTAGGAGTTAACTATGGCTACACCTTC. Its protein product is CASSLGVNYGYTF.

The chain joins TRBV5-4 to TRBJ2-7, with 10 bases matching TRBD2. The length of the CDR3 is 16 residues. J was trimmed by 3 bases and V by 0 bases; bases with no gene match: 6. Looked up from germline, CDR1 is SGHNT and CDR2 is YYREEE (reference sequence). The CDR3 here is CASSLDLAGAGYEQYF. The CDR3 nucleotides are TGTGCCAGCAGCTTGGACCTAGCGGGAGCCGGCTACGAGCAGTACTTC.

The chain couples TRBV9 to TRBJ2-2; 8 bases agree with TRBD2. Germline lookup yields CDR1 SGDLS and CDR2 YYNGEE. There are 15 residues in the CDR3. After removal of 8 bases from V and 0 bases from J, the junction contained 6 bases not matched to a gene. This CDR3 is CASTGGSANTGELFF. CDR3 in DNA: TGTGCCAGTACGGGAGGGTCCGCGAACACCGGGGAGCTGTTTTTT. Drawing the rest from reference TRBV9 and TRBJ2-2, the complete variable domain is DSGVTQTPKHLITATGQRVTLRCSPRSGDLSVYWYQQSLDQGLQFLIQYYNGEERAKGNILERFSAQQFPDLHSELNLSSLELGDSALYFCASTGGSANTGELFFGEGSRLTVL.